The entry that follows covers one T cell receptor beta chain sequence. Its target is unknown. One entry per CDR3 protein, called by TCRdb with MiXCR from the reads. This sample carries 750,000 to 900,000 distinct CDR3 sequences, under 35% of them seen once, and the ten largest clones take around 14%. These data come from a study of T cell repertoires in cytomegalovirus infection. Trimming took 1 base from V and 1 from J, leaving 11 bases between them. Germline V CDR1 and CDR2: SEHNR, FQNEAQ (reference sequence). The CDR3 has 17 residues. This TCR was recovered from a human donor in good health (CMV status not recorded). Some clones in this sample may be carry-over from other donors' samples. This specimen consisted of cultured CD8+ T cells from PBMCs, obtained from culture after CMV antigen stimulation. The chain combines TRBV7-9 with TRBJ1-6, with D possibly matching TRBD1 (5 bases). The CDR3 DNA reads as TGTGCCAGCAGCTTAGATCGGGGGGAATCCTATAATTCACCCCTCCACTTT. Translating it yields CASSLDRGESYNSPLHF.